A single sample gave rise to the 4 T cell receptor beta chains below, sequenced in a study of blood T cell repertoires in COVID-19. Some clones are missing from TCRdb's copy, which holds only in-frame ones; the method was immunoSEQ multiplex PCR. The sample carries some 150,000 clones, about 84% recorded once. The source material was peripheral blood. All receptors come from a man between 60 and 75 years old with active or convalescent COVID-19.

This rearrangement joins TRBV28 to TRBJ2-3, with D possibly matching TRBD2 (6 bases). CDR3 length equals 16 residues. V was trimmed by 7 bases and J by 0 bases, leaving 17 bases between them. Germline loops: CDR1 MDHEN, CDR2 SYDVKM. CDR3 DNA sequence: TGTGCCAGCACTTCGTTTACGGGAGTCAGCACAGATACGCAGTATTTT. It translates to CASTSFTGVSTDTQYF.

V is TRBV5-1 and J is TRBJ1-2, with TRBD1 matching 9 bases. The junction had 6 bases not matched to a gene; V was cut back by 0 bases and J by 6 bases. This CDR3 contains 15 residues. Looked up from germline, CDR1 is SGHRS and CDR2 is YFSETQ. This CDR3 reads CASSLVGQGADGYTF. The CDR3 DNA reads as TGCGCCAGCAGCTTGGTGGGACAGGGCGCTGATGGCTACACCTTC.

V is TRBV11-2 and J is TRBJ1-4; D is unclear. CDR3 length equals 14 residues. CDR1 and CDR2 from the germline V gene are SGHAT and FQNNGV. V was clipped by 1 base and J by 7 bases, with 10 bases between them. CDR3 loop: CASSLGWRAEKLFF. In DNA, the CDR3 is TGTGCCAGCAGCTTAGGTTGGAGGGCTGAAAAACTGTTTTTT. The full variable domain, with the rest looked up from reference TRBV11-2 and TRBJ1-4, is EAGVAQSPRYKIIEKRQSVAFWCNPISGHATLYWYQQILGQGPKLLIQFQNNGVVDDSQLPKDRFSAERLKGVDSTLKIQPAKLEDSAVYLCASSLGWRAEKLFFGSGTQLSVL.

This chain joins TRBV7-2 and TRBJ2-1, with TRBD2 identical over 7 bases. This CDR3 comprises 13 residues. Germline CDR1 and CDR2: SGHTA and FQGNSA. After removal of 4 bases from V and 7 bases from J, the junction contained 4 bases not matched to a gene. DNA of the CDR3: TGTGCCAGCAGCTCGTTACTAGCGAATGAGCAGTTCTTC. Translating gives CASSSLLANEQFF.